These 16 T cell receptor beta chains originate from one sample sequenced in a study of cytotoxic CD8 clonotypes in ibrutinib-treated CLL. The assay was immunoSEQ multiplex PCR, and TCRdb's table has in-frame clones only and misses some. The table includes 250,000 to 350,000 clones, 65% to 85% detected once. Specimen: PBMCs, collected at disease progression, from a patient treated with ibrutinib. The receptors here all came from a human donor with chronic lymphocytic leukemia.

The rearrangement links TRBV4-2 to TRBJ2-4, with a tentative D call TRBD1 (5 bases). Per germline, CDR1 LGHNA and CDR2 YNFKEQ. The V end was cut by 1 base, the J end by 0 bases, with 10 bases between. The CDR3 has 16 amino acids. The CDR3 spells CASSQASGLAKNIQYF. The CDR3 nucleotides read TGTGCCAGCAGCCAAGCTTCAGGGTTAGCCAAAAACATTCAGTACTTC.

A few counts support this clone. The rearrangement links TRBV10-1 to TRBJ1-2; no definite D call. V was shortened by 3 bases and J by 6 bases, with 8 bases between the two germline ends. The CDR3 has 12 residues. Germline CDR1 WNHNN, CDR2 SYGVQD (reference sequence). The CDR3 loop reads CASSDSAHGYTF. The DNA for the CDR3 is TGCGCCAGCAGTGACAGTGCACATGGCTACACCTTC.

This clone was counted a few times. The CDR3 protein is CASSPYRGSNSPLHF. In nucleotides, the CDR3 is TGTGCCAGTAGTCCGTACAGGGGCTCCAATTCACCCCTCCACTTT. This chain uses TRBV19 with TRBJ1-6; 7 bases line up with TRBD1. The CDR3 loop spans 15 amino acids. V lost 5 bases, J lost 7 bases, and 8 bases stayed unmatched. Germline CDR1 reads LNHDA; CDR2 reads SQIVND (reference sequence).

V usage is TRBV11-2 and J usage is TRBJ2-7, with 8 bases identical to TRBD2. Germline CDR1 is SGHAT and CDR2 is FQNNGV. The V gene end was trimmed by 7 bases and the J gene end by 2 bases; junction bases not matched to a gene: 7. The CDR3 contains 14 residues. CDR3 sequence (DNA): TGTGCCAGCACCTCACTAGCGGTGACCTACGAGCAGTACTTC. It translates to CASTSLAVTYEQYF. Filled out from reference TRBV11-2 and TRBJ2-7, the complete variable domain reads EAGVAQSPRYKIIEKRQSVAFWCNPISGHATLYWYQQILGQGPKLLIQFQNNGVVDDSQLPKDRFSAERLKGVDSTLKIQPAKLEDSAVYLCASTSLAVTYEQYFGPGTRLTVT.

The V and J genes are TRBV5-4 and TRBJ2-5; TRBD2 aligns across 10 bases. CDR1 and CDR2 (germline): SGHNT, YYREEE (reference sequence). V trimming: 6 bases; J trimming: 4 bases; junction bases outside the gene matches: 18. CDR3 length: 18 amino acids. CDR3 loop: CASTRRVLGLAGVETQYF. The CDR3 DNA is TGTGCCAGCACCCGCCGGGTCTTGGGGCTAGCGGGAGTAGAGACCCAGTACTTC.

The chain couples TRBV2 to TRBJ1-5; TRBD1 aligns across 7 bases. Per germline, CDR1 SNHLY and CDR2 FYNNEI. The CDR3 spans 12 residues. V shed 11 bases, J shed 6 bases, and the junction held 7 bases outside the gene matches. In nucleotides, the CDR3 is TGTGCCTCCCAGACAGGGACTCAGCCCCAGCATTTT. It translates to CASQTGTQPQHF.

The CDR3 nucleotides are TGTGCCAGCAGCTTGGTATCAGGGGGCAATGGCTACACCTTC. This gives the protein CASSLVSGGNGYTF. This rearrangement joins TRBV5-6 to TRBJ1-2, with 8 nucleotides matching TRBD1. V lost 0 bases to trimming and J lost 6 bases; unmatched junction nucleotides: 4. Germline V gene data show CDR1 as SGHDT and CDR2 as YYEEEE. The CDR3 is 14 amino acids. The full variable domain, with the rest looked up from reference TRBV5-6 and TRBJ1-2, is DAGVTQSPTHLIKTRGQQVTLRCSPKSGHDTVSWYQQALGQGPQFIFQYYEEEERQRGNFPDRFSGHQFPNYSSELNVNALLLGDSALYLCASSLVSGGNGYTFGSGTRLTVV.

The gene calls are TRBV9 and TRBJ1-1; 10 nucleotides agree with TRBD1. The CDR3 is 15 residues long. Germline values: CDR1 SGDLS, CDR2 YYNGEE. The ends lost 2 bases at V and 4 bases at J; junction bases unmatched: 5. CDR3 loop: CASSVRQGAGTEAFF. CDR3 nucleotides: TGTGCCAGCAGCGTCCGACAGGGGGCGGGCACTGAAGCTTTCTTT.

This chain links TRBV27 with TRBJ2-2; 11 positions match TRBD2. Germline V gene sequence: CDR1 MNHEY, CDR2 SMNVEV (reference sequence). CDR3 size: 15 residues. The ends lost 8 bases at V and 1 base at J; junction bases unmatched: 3. CDR3 coding DNA: TGTGCCAGCCGGGGGACTAGCGGGAACACCGGGGAGCTGTTTTTT. This gives the protein CASRGTSGNTGELFF.

The CDR3 DNA is TGTGCCAGCTTTCGTCGGGCAGGACACTCGACTGGGGCCAACGTCCTGACTTTC. Amino acid sequence: CASFRRAGHSTGANVLTF. This chain joins TRBV2 and TRBJ2-6, with D possibly being TRBD1 (5 bases). Germline V gives CDR1 SNHLY, CDR2 FYNNEI. The CDR3 is made up of 18 amino acids. With 8 bases removed from V and 2 bases from J, the gap between germline ends came to 22 bases. Complete variable domain (other parts from reference TRBV2 and TRBJ2-6): EPEVTQTPSHQVTQMGQEVILRCVPISNHLYFYWYRQILGQKVEFLVSFYNNEISEKSEIFDDQFSVERPDGSNFTLKIRSTKLEDSAMYFCASFRRAGHSTGANVLTFGAGSRLTVL.

V gene TRBV10-3 combines with J gene TRBJ2-3; 11 nucleotides match TRBD2. Germline V gene lookup returns CDR1 ENHRY and CDR2 SYGVKD. The length of the CDR3 is 16 residues. The J segment lost 1 base and the V segment lost 6 bases, leaving 6 bases of the junction unmatched. This chain's CDR3 is CAIRLGTSGRTDTQYF. CDR3 sequence (DNA): TGTGCCATCAGACTAGGGACTAGCGGACGCACAGATACGCAGTATTTT.

This rearrangement joins TRBV10-3 to TRBJ2-3; either TRBD1 or TRBD2 may supply D (7 bases each). Deletions cut 10 bases from V and 1 base from J, with 24 bases between. CDR1 ENHRY and CDR2 SYGVKD come from the germline V gene. The CDR3 runs to 17 residues. The CDR3 sequence is CATTTRQGGGGTDTQYF. CDR3 bases: TGTGCCACGACTACCCGACAGGGAGGGGGGGGCACAGATACGCAGTATTTT.

The CDR3 coding sequence is TGTGCCTCAAAACCGGGACAGGGCTCCAATCAGCCCCAGCATTTT. It codes for CASKPGQGSNQPQHF. The chain uses TRBV6-1 and TRBJ1-5; 9 positions agree with TRBD1. With V trimmed by 11 bases and J by 3 bases, 11 bases remained unmatched. The germline V gene has CDR1 MNHNS and CDR2 SASEGT. This CDR3 spans 15 amino acids.

The rearrangement joins TRBV5-4 to TRBJ1-1; maybe TRBD1 (6 bases). Germline values: CDR1 SGHNT, CDR2 YYREEE (reference sequence). V dropped 4 bases and J dropped 0 bases, with 13 bases sitting between them. This CDR3 has 15 residues. The CDR3 reads CASSVGGALNTEAFF. CDR3 nucleotides: TGTGCCAGCAGCGTTGGGGGGGCCCTGAACACTGAAGCTTTCTTT.

The count of this clone is one. Here the CDR3 DNA reads TGCAGCGCCGGACAGGGAAACATTCAGTACTTC. Translation: CSAGQGNIQYF. This rearrangement joins TRBV29-1 to TRBJ2-4; 8 nucleotides match TRBD1. The trim removed 7 bases at V and 6 bases at J, leaving 2 bases unmatched. Germline-derived CDR1 and CDR2 are SQVTM and ANQGSEA. CDR3 length equals 11 residues.

The chain employs TRBV10-1 and TRBJ1-4; D is possibly TRBD1 (5 bases). This CDR3 region has 14 residues. V was trimmed by 3 bases and J by 8 bases, leaving 13 bases between them. In germline, CDR1 is WNHNN, CDR2 SYGVQD (reference sequence). This CDR3 reads CASSEAGRREKLFF. CDR3 sequence (DNA): TGCGCCAGCAGTGAAGCAGGGCGAAGAGAAAAACTGTTTTTT.